This T cell receptor beta chain was recovered during a study of cytomegalovirus exposure and HLA in healthy donors. General study points: Reported findings show TCR beta sequences accurately forecast HLA-A and HLA-B alleles in most subjects. In a later analysis, a missense DCLRE1C variant was linked to TCR beta V- and J-gene trimming.

This clone was observed a handful of times. The antigen is unknown. There are 14 residues in the CDR3. Germline V gives CDR1 LNHDA, CDR2 SQIVND (reference sequence). Trimming shortened V by 8 bases and J by 4 bases, and 16 bases separated the two germline ends. PCR involved 60 Vbeta and 13 Jbeta primers. Produced via immunoSEQ multiplex PCR; TCRdb's table is partial and in-frame only. The data contain about 130,000 clones, around 77% of them seen just once; the ten biggest clones take up 4.2%. The rearrangement uses TRBV19 and TRBJ2-3; tentative D call: TRBD2 (6 bases). The sample comprised PBMCs. The TCR originated in a male donor in good health and CMV-seropositive. This CDR3 reads CASQWRLGADTQYF. In DNA, the CDR3 is TGTGCCAGTCAATGGCGACTAGGGGCAGATACGCAGTATTTT.